This TCR beta chain was sequenced during a study of long-term antiretroviral therapy in people with HIV. Running of the v3.0 immunoSEQ assay took place at survey level. Assay used: immunoSEQ multiplex PCR; TCRdb lists only in-frame clones, some missing. The sample holds around 32,000 clones; roughly 98% are singletons and the top ten take 1.5% to 2%. Study findings and constraints: Repertoires from HIV showed CDR3 length ranges narrower than those of controls.

This clone was observed a single time. Antigen: not known. The germline CDR1 and CDR2 sequences are SGHAT and FQNNGV. The CDR3 totals 12 residues. Trimming removed 11 bases from V and 8 bases from J, with 18 bases in between. The V and J genes are TRBV11-2 and TRBJ1-2; tentatively, D is TRBD1 (6 bases). The origin of this receptor is a man aged 30 to 39 with HIV. This specimen consisted of unsorted PBMCs, obtained 7.6 years after starting antiretroviral therapy. The DNA of the CDR3 is TGTGCCCTAATCCCAGGGGACGGCGGCTACACCTTC. It specifies CALIPGDGGYTF.